The rows below give T cell receptor beta chains drawn from one sample of a study of T cell changes during pregnancy in multiple sclerosis. Only in-frame clones appear in the TCRdb table, and some are missing; sequencing was by immunoSEQ multiplex PCR. The sample includes 90,000 to 120,000 clones, roughly 92% seen only once; the top ten take about 1.3%. The source was peripheral blood, collected in the second trimester of pregnancy. The origin of the receptors is a female donor with multiple sclerosis, enrolled in a pregnancy study. Both conserved end residues are part of each CDR3. Fields, in order: clone size, D gene, J gene, V gene, CDR3 DNA, CDR3 protein. D genes are given only for firm matches. Clone size is shown for a subset of rows, as once, few, many or a class of expanded clone.

>-|TRBD1|TRBJ2-3|TRBV14
TGTGCCAGCAGCCAAGTCCCGACAGGGGAGCAGTATTTT
CASSQVPTGEQYF
>-|TRBD1|TRBJ1-1|TRBV7-9
TGTGCCAGCAGCTTCGGGACAGCGGAAGCTTTCTTT
CASSFGTAEAFF
>-|-|TRBJ1-2|TRBV6-4
TGTGCCAGCAGTGAGTCGGAGGGCAGAAGGTTGGATGGCTACACCTTC
CASSESEGRRLDGYTF
>once|TRBD1|TRBJ2-1|TRBV11-3
TGTGCCAGCAGCCTTGCAGGGGGCGAAAATGAGCAGTTCTTC
CASSLAGGENEQFF
>-|TRBD2|TRBJ2-1|TRBV2
TGTGCCAGCAGTGAGGCCGGGAGGAGATACAATGAGCAGTTCTTC
CASSEAGRRYNEQFF
>-|TRBD1|TRBJ1-2|TRBV7-2
TGTGCCAGCAGCGCAGGGGGCGATCATGGCTACACCTTC
CASSAGGDHGYTF
>-|-|TRBJ2-7|TRBV27
TGTGCCAGCAGTTTATTGAGGGCGAGCTCCTACGAGCAGTACTTC
CASSLLRASSYEQYF
>once|TRBD1|TRBJ2-2|TRBV6-6
TGTGCCAGCCGGGTCAGGGGGCAGGACACCGGGGAGCTGTTTTTT
CASRVRGQDTGELFF
>once|-|TRBJ2-2|TRBV30
TGTGCCTGGACCAACCCGGGACTTAACACCGGGGAGCTGTTTTTT
CAWTNPGLNTGELFF
>-|TRBD1|TRBJ2-5|TRBV5-1
TGCGCCAGCAGCTTGGGGGGACAGTGGGCGACCCAGTACTTC
CASSLGGQWATQYF
>-|TRBD2|TRBJ2-1|TRBV7-6
TGTGCCAGCAGCTTACGAGCTAGCGGGGGGGTGGTTGGCAATGAGCAGTTCTTC
CASSLRASGGVVGNEQFF
>-|-|TRBJ1-1|TRBV28
TGTGCCAGCAGTCCCACCGGGAACACTGAAGCTTTCTTT
CASSPTGNTEAFF
>-|-|TRBJ2-5|TRBV5-1
TGCGCCAGCAGCTCCCGGCGGGGGCCGTGGTCGGCGGGAGAAGAGACCCAGTACTTC
CASSSRRGPWSAGEETQYF
>-|TRBD1|TRBJ1-5|TRBV2
TGTGCCAGCAGTCCCGACAGGGGCCCCCAGCCCCAGCATTTT
CASSPDRGPQPQHF
>-|-|TRBJ1-1|TRBV6-5
TGTGCCAGCAGTTTTCGAGGGACTAACACTGAAGCTTTCTTT
CASSFRGTNTEAFF
>-|-|TRBJ1-6|TRBV5-8
TGTGCCAGCAGCCGAAATAGGGGAAGTGATTCACCCCTCCACTTT
CASSRNRGSDSPLHF
>-|-|TRBJ2-4|TRBV28
TGTGCCAGCAGTTTAAGGCGCGGGGCCAAAAACATTCAGTACTTC
CASSLRRGAKNIQYF
>-|TRBD2|TRBJ2-1|TRBV28
TGTGCCAGCAGTCCAGGACTAGCGGGAACCTATGAGCAGTTCTTC
CASSPGLAGTYEQFF
>-|-|TRBJ2-5|TRBV14
TGTGCCAGCAGCCAAGCTTGGAGCTTGGGTCAAGAGACCCAGTACTTC
CASSQAWSLGQETQYF
>-|-|TRBJ2-1|TRBV2
TGTGCCAGCAGTGAAGGGTGGCGGGAGCAGTTCTTC
CASSEGWREQFF
>-|-|TRBJ1-2|TRBV2
TGTGCCAGCAGTGATATAGGGACACCAGGAAACTATGGCTACACCTTC
CASSDIGTPGNYGYTF
>-|-|TRBJ1-2|TRBV28
TGTGCCAGCAGTTTAAGGCAGGGGTCGTATGGCTACACCTTC
CASSLRQGSYGYTF
>-|TRBD2|TRBJ2-1|TRBV7-3
TGTGCCAGCAGCTCGAGCGGGAGGGCGGACAATGAGCAGTTCTTC
CASSSSGRADNEQFF
>-|-|TRBJ1-3|TRBV15
TGTGCCACCAGCAGAGAGAACTTCGGTGGAAACACCATATATTTT
CATSRENFGGNTIYF
>few|-|TRBJ1-6|TRBV6-1
TGTGCCAGCAGTGAAGTAACTCCTAGCTCCTATAATTCACCCCTCCACTTT
CASSEVTPSSYNSPLHF
>few|-|TRBJ2-1|TRBV6-5
TGTGCCAGCAGGCAGGACACCAAGCAGTTCTTC
CASRQDTKQFF
>-|TRBD1|TRBJ2-7|TRBV15
TGTGCCACCAGCAGTGCCACAGGGGCCACCTACGAGCAGTACTTC
CATSSATGATYEQYF
>-|TRBD2|TRBJ2-3|TRBV4-1
TGCGCCAGCAGCCTCCAGCGGCGGGGGACTAGCGGCACAGATACGCAGTATTTT
CASSLQRRGTSGTDTQYF
>-|-|TRBJ2-5|TRBV2
TGTGCCAGCAAGTCCGGGAGTACAGGAGAGACCCAGTACTTC
CASKSGSTGETQYF
>-|-|TRBJ1-5|TRBV19
TGTGCCAGTAGTATACTGATGGGGCAGCTCAATCAGCCCCAGCATTTT
CASSILMGQLNQPQHF
>-|TRBD1|TRBJ2-2|TRBV7-6
TGTGCCAGCAGCTTAGAGCCGGGACAGGGGGCCACCGGGGAGCTGTTTTTT
CASSLEPGQGATGELFF
>-|-|TRBJ2-2|TRBV5-6
TGTGCCAGCAGCTTGGCCGCAGGGTATATCGGGGAGCTGTTTTTT
CASSLAAGYIGELFF
>-|-|TRBJ2-1|TRBV30
TGTGCCTGGAGTGTATATGTCAGGGTGCGTGGAAATGAGCAGTTCTTC
CAWSVYVRVRGNEQFF
>few|-|TRBJ2-7|TRBV18
TGTGCCAGCTCGGATCAGGGACAACCCTCCTACGAGCAGTACTTC
CASSDQGQPSYEQYF
>-|-|TRBJ2-5|TRBV5-1
TGCGCCAGCAGCTCGGGTCGACAGGGAGGACAAGAGACCCAGTACTTC
CASSSGRQGGQETQYF
>-|-|TRBJ2-2|TRBV27
TGTGCCAGCAGCGTAACACAGGGCGCCGGGGAGCTGTTTTTT
CASSVTQGAGELFF
>-|TRBD2|TRBJ2-3|TRBV7-9
TGTGCCAGCAGCTCCAGTAGCGGGGAGGTTGCAGATACGCAGTATTTT
CASSSSSGEVADTQYF
>-|TRBD1|TRBJ1-1|TRBV5-4
TGTGCCAGCAACCCCCTGGGGACAGTGAACACTGAAGCTTTCTTT
CASNPLGTVNTEAFF
>-|-|TRBJ1-5|TRBV1
TGCACCAGCAGCCAAGTTAACGCATTGTTTACAAGTGGCAATCAGCCCCAGCATTTT
CTSSQVNALFTSGNQPQHF
>-|TRBD1|TRBJ1-1|TRBV29-1
TGCAGCGTTATGGACAGGGAGAACACTGAAGCTTTCTTT
CSVMDRENTEAFF
>-|-|TRBJ1-1|TRBV29-1
TGCAGCGTACAGGGACACACTGAAGCTTTCTTT
CSVQGHTEAFF